What follows is one T cell receptor beta chain and its context. This sample was included in a study of blood T cell repertoires in COVID-19. In the authors' workflow: It was from reference gene primer amplification that nucleated cell counts were estimated. The method was immunoSEQ multiplex PCR; TCRdb's version includes in-frame clones alone and lacks a portion of them. Clonal size and the V and J genes are those of that table, whereas D and trimming came from the DNA. The sample contains about 480,000 clones, roughly nine tenths of which appear only once. Germline CDR1 MDHEN, CDR2 SYDVKM. With 6 bases clipped from V and 7 bases from J, the junction kept 7 bases outside the gene matches. The CDR3 loop spans 13 amino acids. Patients from Seattle were sampled longitudinally, starting during active infection.

V is TRBV28 and J is TRBJ2-7; 9 positions match TRBD1. This receptor was taken from a man aged 18 to 29 with COVID-19, enrolled during active disease. The sequencing input was peripheral blood. The CDR3: CASRRQGVGEQYF. CDR3 DNA: TGTGCCAGCAGGAGACAGGGGGTGGGGGAGCAGTACTTC.